Listed here is a single TCR beta chain. No antigen is known for it. The authors ran a second PCR of about 6 to 12 cycles using a sample-barcoded 5' primer and a J-beta primer mix. Carrying 12 random nucleotides, a template-switch adaptor labeled each individual cDNA molecule. TCRdb redid the calling of the 5' RACE reads with MiXCR, one entry per CDR3 protein. The sample includes roughly 1,500,000 distinct CDR3 sequences, around 42% of them seen just once. In germline, CDR1 is MNHEY, CDR2 SMNVEV (reference sequence). This CDR3 spans 14 amino acids. The ends were cut back, 3 bases at V and 2 bases at J, with 11 bases in the middle. This sample is part of a study of blood T cells in healthy people across ages. Study-level points and caveats: Unknown donor CMV status possibly confounded expanded clonotype changes. With unsorted PBMCs, a conclusive comparison of naive versus antigen-experienced cells was not possible.

The chain recombines TRBV27 with TRBJ2-7; D remains unclear. The sequenced sample consisted of blood. The clonotype comes from a woman between 18 and 29 years old in good health. The CDR3 DNA reads as TGTGCCAGCAGTTTTAGGCTTAGGCCCTACGAGCAGTACTTC. It yields the protein CASSFRLRPYEQYF.